A selection of T cell receptor beta chains follows, all from one sample in a study of shared clonotypes between healthy human individuals. Using immunoSEQ multiplex PCR, the repertoire was profiled, and TCRdb retains in-frame clones only, with some absent. The sample lists about 490,000 clones; over 60% were seen once. Sequenced input: PBMCs. These receptor sequences come from a middle-aged woman in good health. Some clones in this sample may be carry-over from other donors' samples. The CDR3 runs from the conserved cysteine through the conserved F or W. The D gene is left open where the match is weak. Part of the rows lack a size; the others show once, few, many or a class for expanded clones.

D gene | J gene | V gene | clone size | CDR3 DNA | CDR3 protein
TRBD2 | TRBJ2-3 | TRBV5-1 | NA | TGCGCCAGCAGCTCACCACGGACTAGCGGGAGGTGGACAGATACGCAGTATTTT | CASSSPRTSGRWTDTQYF
TRBD1 | TRBJ1-2 | TRBV28 | NA | TGTGCCAGCAGTGGGACAGGGGGTGATTTTCGAAGCTACACCTTC | CASSGTGGDFRSYTF
TRBD1 | TRBJ2-5 | TRBV7-7 | NA | TGTGCTAGCAGCTCCGGGACAGGGAGGATGGGGACCCAGTACTTC | CASSSGTGRMGTQYF
NA | TRBJ1-4 | TRBV28 | NA | TGTGCCAGCAGTTCAGTAAGGGGGGGCGGTGAAAAACTGTTTTTT | CASSSVRGGGEKLFF
TRBD2 | TRBJ2-1 | TRBV7-9 | NA | TGTGCCAGCAGCCCCCAACTAGCGGGAGCGAATGAGCAGTTCTTC | CASSPQLAGANEQFF
NA | TRBJ1-1 | TRBV6-5 | NA | TGTGCCAGCAGCAGACTAACCCGGGCACCCCCTGTAGCTTTCTTT | CASSRLTRAPPVAFF
TRBD2 | TRBJ2-5 | TRBV7-9 | NA | TGTGCCAGCAGCTCCCTAGCGGGAGAAGCGGAGACCCAGTACTTC | CASSSLAGEAETQYF
TRBD2 | TRBJ2-1 | TRBV28 | NA | TGTGCCAGCAGTCCGTCCGGGACTAGCGGGAGTAGTGAGCAGTTCTTC | CASSPSGTSGSSEQFF
TRBD1 | TRBJ1-3 | TRBV30 | NA | TGTGCCTGGACTTCGGCTCCAGGGGGTGGTGGAAACACCATATATTTT | CAWTSAPGGGGNTIYF
TRBD1 | TRBJ2-3 | TRBV5-1 | NA | TGCGCCAGCAGCACCGGACAGGGGGACACAGATACGCAGTATTTT | CASSTGQGDTDTQYF
NA | TRBJ2-5 | TRBV2 | NA | TGTGCCAGCAGTGACCGCGAGACCCAGTACTTC | CASSDRETQYF
NA | TRBJ2-4 | TRBV21-1 | NA | TGTGCCAGCAGCAAAAAGGGGAACGGGACAGGCCTTGTCAAAAACATTCAGTACTTC | CASSKKGNGTGLVKNIQYF
NA | TRBJ1-2 | TRBV28 | few | TGTGCCAGCAGGGAAGCTCAGGCGGTCTATGGCTACACCTTC | CASREAQAVYGYTF
TRBD2 | TRBJ2-1 | TRBV28 | NA | TGTGCCAGCAGTTACCAACTAGCGGGAGGGAGTGGTGTAGTCTTC | CASSYQLAGGSGVVF
NA | TRBJ1-4 | TRBV28 | NA | TGTGCCAGCACCCCCGGCCTTCGTGAAAAACTGTTTTTT | CASTPGLREKLFF
TRBD1 | TRBJ1-2 | TRBV7-2 | NA | TGTGCCAGCAGCTTAGGGCAGGGGGCAAACTATGGCTACACCTTC | CASSLGQGANYGYTF
NA | TRBJ1-1 | TRBV12-5 | few | TGTGCTAGTGGGGTGGGAGAAAACACTGAAGCTTTCTTT | CASGVGENTEAFF
NA | TRBJ1-3 | TRBV2 | NA | TGTGCCAGCAGTGAATTGGTCTCTGGAAACACCATATATTTT | CASSELVSGNTIYF
NA | TRBJ1-2 | TRBV6-1 | NA | TGTGCCAGCAGTGAAGTAGGAAACCCTAGCTATGGCTACACCTTC | CASSEVGNPSYGYTF
NA | TRBJ1-2 | TRBV5-1 | NA | TGCGCCAGCACTCGAACGGGGGGCCCCGGAGGTGGCTACACCTTC | CASTRTGGPGGGYTF
NA | TRBJ2-4 | TRBV6-5 | NA | TGTGCCAGCAGTCGTGGATTTGGCAAAAACATTCAGTACTTC | CASSRGFGKNIQYF
NA | TRBJ1-2 | TRBV28 | NA | TGTGCCAGCACTTCAGGAGGGGCCAACTATGGCTACACCTTC | CASTSGGANYGYTF